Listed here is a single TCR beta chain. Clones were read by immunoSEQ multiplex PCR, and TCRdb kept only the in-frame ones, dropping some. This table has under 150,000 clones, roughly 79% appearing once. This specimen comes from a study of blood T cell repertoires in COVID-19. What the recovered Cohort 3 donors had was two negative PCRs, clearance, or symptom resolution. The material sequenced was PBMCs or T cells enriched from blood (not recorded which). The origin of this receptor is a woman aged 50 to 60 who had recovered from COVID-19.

The CDR3 DNA sequence: TGTGCCAGCTCACCCAATATGGGGGGTGGCTACGAGCAGTACTTC. Protein product: CASSPNMGGGYEQYF. The chain uses TRBV18 and TRBJ2-7, with D perhaps TRBD2 (6 bases). V lost 3 bases and J 3 bases, leaving 15 bases between the germline ends. Germline assignment: CDR1 KGHSH and CDR2 LQKENI. The CDR3 sequence is 15 residues long.